The 12 T cell receptor beta chains reported below all come from one sample, sequenced in a study of control samples from healthy donors and cancer patients. Assay: immunoSEQ multiplex PCR; the TCRdb copy retains only in-frame clones and omits some. The profile shows tens of thousands of clones, about 82% of them singletons. Sequencing input: blood. The receptors derive from a man aged 40-49 years in good health.

The chain recombines TRBV6-5 with TRBJ2-3; maybe TRBD1 (5 bases). The CDR3 consists of 14 residues. Deletions cut 2 bases from V and 3 bases from J, with 9 bases between. CDR1 is MNHEY, CDR2 SVGAGI, per germline. The chain's CDR3 is CASSYDSPTDTQYF. CDR3 coding DNA: TGTGCCAGCAGTTACGACAGTCCGACAGATACGCAGTATTTT.

The V gene is TRBV14, the J gene TRBJ2-5; 10 bases map to TRBD1. This CDR3 spans 17 amino acids. Germline V lookup: CDR1 SGHDN, CDR2 FVKESK. After removal of 0 bases from V and 4 bases from J, the junction contained 8 bases not matched to a gene. The CDR3 region is CASSQDRRTGGGETQYF. CDR3 DNA sequence: TGTGCCAGCAGCCAAGATCGTCGGACAGGGGGTGGAGAGACCCAGTACTTC.

V gene TRBV15 combines with J gene TRBJ1-1, with D tentatively TRBD1 (6 bases). The germline CDR1 and CDR2 sequences are LNHNV and YYDKDF (reference sequence). Trimming removed 3 bases from V and 9 bases from J, with 14 bases in between. The CDR3 totals 13 residues. The CDR3 DNA is TGTGCCACCAGCAGGGGGGGCTCGGGCAAAGCTTTCTTT. The encoded protein is CATSRGGSGKAFF.

CDR3 sequence reads: CASSQGTGTGVFAQYF. In DNA form, the CDR3 reads TGCGCCAGCAGCCAAGGGACCGGGACAGGGGTTTTCGCGCAGTACTTC. The V call is TRBV4-1, the J call TRBJ2-7, with 10 nucleotides matching TRBD1. The CDR3 length is 16 residues. The V gene end was trimmed by 1 base and the J gene end by 9 bases; junction bases not matched to a gene: 12. Germline assignment: CDR1 MGHRA and CDR2 YSYEKL.

The V call is TRBV4-3, the J call TRBJ2-7, with 8 bases fitting TRBD2. The CDR3 contains 19 residues. The germline V gene encodes CDR1 LGHNA and CDR2 YSLEER. The J segment lost 0 bases and the V segment lost 1 base, leaving 14 bases of the junction unmatched. CDR3 sequence reads: CASSQGISWREDPSYEQYF. The CDR3 DNA reads TGCGCCAGCAGCCAAGGCATTAGTTGGCGGGAGGACCCCTCCTACGAGCAGTACTTC.

The chain recombines TRBV3-1 (or the pseudogene TRBV3-2) with TRBJ1-6, with 7 bases fitting TRBD1. CDR3 size: 16 residues. Trimming at V came to 0 bases and at J to 10 bases, leaving 9 bases not matched to a gene. Germline V gene lookup returns CDR1 LGHDT and CDR2 YNNKEL (reference sequence). CDR3 amino acids: CASSQDPDRVGSPLHF. The CDR3, as DNA: TGTGCCAGCAGCCAAGACCCCGACAGGGTAGGATCACCCCTCCACTTT.

J is TRBJ2-7 and V is TRBV18; 9 bases map to TRBD1. This CDR3 region has 13 residues. Germline V gives CDR1 KGHSH, CDR2 LQKENI. Germline trimming cut 5 bases from V and 5 bases from J; bases unmatched to any gene: 4. The CDR3 region is CASSRTGVDEQYF. The CDR3 nucleotides read TGTGCCAGCTCAAGGACAGGGGTCGACGAGCAGTACTTC.

The chain uses TRBV9 and TRBJ2-1; D might be TRBD1 or TRBD2, each matching 5 bases. This CDR3 is built from 16 residues. The V gene's germline CDR1 is SGDLS and CDR2 YYNGEE. V lost 3 bases and J 0 bases, leaving 13 bases between the germline ends. CDR3 in amino acids: CASSATGRFSYNEQFF. The CDR3, as DNA: TGTGCCAGCAGCGCGACGGGACGGTTCTCCTACAATGAGCAGTTCTTC.

The genes are TRBV19 and TRBJ1-6; D call uncertain. The CDR3 totals 14 residues. Germline CDR1 is LNHDA and CDR2 is SQIVND (reference sequence). V was shortened by 6 bases and J by 7 bases, with 13 bases between the two germline ends. The CDR3 here is CASSPRGGNSPLHF. CDR3 in DNA: TGTGCCAGTAGCCCCCGGGGAGGCAATTCACCCCTCCACTTT.

This chain uses TRBV6-5 with TRBJ1-1; D remains ambiguous. The CDR3 extends over 13 amino acids. V shed 6 bases and J shed 3 bases, with 11 bases lying between them. The germline gives CDR1 MNHEY, CDR2 SVGAGI. CDR3 DNA: TGTGCCAGCAGGAACGGACCCCACACTGAAGCTTTCTTT. This sequence encodes CASRNGPHTEAFF.

V and J are TRBV12-3 or TRBV12-4 and TRBJ2-5; D is undetermined. V lost 6 bases and J 5 bases, leaving 10 bases between the germline ends. There are 12 residues in the CDR3. The CDR3 spells CASSPNTETQYF. In nucleotides, the CDR3 is TGTGCCAGCAGCCCCAATACGGAGACCCAGTACTTC.

This chain uses TRBV6-2 or TRBV6-3 with TRBJ2-1; 11 nucleotides align to TRBD2. The germline V gene encodes CDR1 MNHEY and CDR2 SVGEGT. The CDR3 runs 16 residues. Trimming removed 4 bases from V and 7 bases from J; junction bases left unmatched: 9. CDR3: CASSSLLAGEINEQFF. The CDR3 coding sequence is TGTGCCAGCAGTTCCCTACTAGCGGGGGAGATTAATGAGCAGTTCTTC.